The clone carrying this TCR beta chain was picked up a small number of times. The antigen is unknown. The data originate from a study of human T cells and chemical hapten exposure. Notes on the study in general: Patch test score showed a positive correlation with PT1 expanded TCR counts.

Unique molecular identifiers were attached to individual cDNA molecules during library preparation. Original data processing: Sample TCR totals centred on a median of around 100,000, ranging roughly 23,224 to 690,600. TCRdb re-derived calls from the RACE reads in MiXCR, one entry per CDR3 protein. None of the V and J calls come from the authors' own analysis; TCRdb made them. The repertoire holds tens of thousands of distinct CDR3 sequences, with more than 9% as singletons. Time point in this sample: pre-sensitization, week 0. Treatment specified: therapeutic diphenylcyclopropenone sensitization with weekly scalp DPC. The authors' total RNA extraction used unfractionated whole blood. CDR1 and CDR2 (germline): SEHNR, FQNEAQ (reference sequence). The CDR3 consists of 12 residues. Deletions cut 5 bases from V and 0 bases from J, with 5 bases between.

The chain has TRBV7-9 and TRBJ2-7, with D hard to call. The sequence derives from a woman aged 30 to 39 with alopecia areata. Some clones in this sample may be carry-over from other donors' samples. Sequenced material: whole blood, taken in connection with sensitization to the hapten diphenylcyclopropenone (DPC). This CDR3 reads CASSRNSYEQYF. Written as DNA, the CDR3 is TGTGCCAGCAGCCGTAACTCCTACGAGCAGTACTTC.